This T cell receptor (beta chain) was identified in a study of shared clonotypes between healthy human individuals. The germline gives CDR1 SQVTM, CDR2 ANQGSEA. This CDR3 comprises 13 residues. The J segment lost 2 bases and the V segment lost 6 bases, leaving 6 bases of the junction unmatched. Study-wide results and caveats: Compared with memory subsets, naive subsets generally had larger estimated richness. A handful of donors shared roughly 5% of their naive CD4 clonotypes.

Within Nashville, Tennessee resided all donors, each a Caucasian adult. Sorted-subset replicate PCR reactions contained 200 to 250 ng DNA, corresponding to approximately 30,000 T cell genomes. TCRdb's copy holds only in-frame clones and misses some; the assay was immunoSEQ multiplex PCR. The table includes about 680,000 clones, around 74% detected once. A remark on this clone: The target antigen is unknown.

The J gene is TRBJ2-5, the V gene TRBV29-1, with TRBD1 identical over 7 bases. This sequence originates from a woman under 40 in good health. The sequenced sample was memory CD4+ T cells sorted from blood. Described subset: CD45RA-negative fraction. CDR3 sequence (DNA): TGCAGCGTGGACAGGATCGGGCAAGAGACCCAGTACTTC. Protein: CSVDRIGQETQYF.